Following are 2 T cell receptor beta chains from one sample sequenced in a study of blood T cell repertoires in COVID-19. Some clones are missing from TCRdb's copy, which holds only in-frame ones; the method was immunoSEQ multiplex PCR. The table records about 46,000 clones, around 87% of them present only once. Sequenced sample: peripheral blood. The receptors come from a human donor in a cohort sampled during active COVID-19.

This clone was seen only a few times. The rearrangement uses TRBV12-3 or TRBV12-4 and TRBJ2-7; 8 bases map to TRBD1. With 6 bases clipped from V and 1 base from J, the junction kept 2 bases outside the gene matches. This CDR3 contains 13 residues. This chain's CDR3 is CASRGQGSYEQYF. The CDR3, as DNA: TGTGCCAGCAGAGGACAGGGATCCTACGAGCAGTACTTC.

This clone has just one count. The chain uses TRBV5-3 and TRBJ2-7, with TRBD2 matching 8 bases. TRBV5-3 is classed as an ORF, of uncertain function. The CDR3 runs to 16 residues. J was trimmed by 6 bases and V by 6 bases; bases with no gene match: 17. CDR3 protein: CARTALRWTSFFEQYF. The CDR3 DNA follows: TGTGCCAGAACCGCCCTCCGCTGGACTAGCTTCTTCGAGCAGTACTTC.